This T cell receptor (beta chain) was obtained from a study of cytomegalovirus exposure and HLA in healthy donors. On the study more broadly: Researchers found that approximately 85% of just under 400 genotyped donors fell within the Caucasian-associated ancestry cluster.

This clone was counted only a few times. Its target is not known. This CDR3 spans 14 amino acids. The germline gives CDR1 SGHNT, CDR2 YYREEE (reference sequence). Trimming left V 4 bases short and J 1 base short, with 11 bases between. 13 Jbeta primers and 60 Vbeta primers were used for the PCR. The method was immunoSEQ multiplex PCR; TCRdb's version includes in-frame clones alone and lacks a portion of them. The profile shows over 150,000 clones, 68% of them singletons. Study conclusions and caveats: A later analysis associated approximately 17,000 TCR beta sequences with HLA alleles at a 0.05 false discovery rate.

The origin of this receptor is a woman aged 40-49 years in good health and CMV-seropositive. The material sequenced was PBMCs. The V gene is TRBV5-4, the J gene TRBJ1-2; D perhaps matches TRBD1 (5 bases). CDR3 protein: CASSAWGLNYGYTF. CDR3 in DNA: TGTGCCAGCAGCGCCTGGGGCCTTAACTATGGCTACACCTTC. The variable domain in full, with the rest retrieved from reference TRBV5-4 and TRBJ1-2, is ETGVTQSPTHLIKTRGQQVTLRCSSQSGHNTVSWYQQALGQGPQFIFQYYREEENGRGNFPPRFSGLQFPNYSSELNVNALELDDSALYLCASSAWGLNYGYTFGSGTRLTVV.